This T cell receptor (beta chain) was obtained from a study of OX40 agonist ivuxolimab in advanced cancers. This clone appeared a few times. Germline CDR1 and CDR2: LNHDA and SQIVND (reference sequence). This CDR3 is built from 15 residues. The V segment lost 5 bases and the J segment 7 bases; nucleotides outside the gene matches: 9. Sequenced by immunoSEQ multiplex PCR; TCRdb stores in-frame clones only, minus some. The table has about 54,000 clones, about four fifths seen once. This sequence originates from an adult with an advanced solid tumor such as melanoma, head and neck, liver or kidney cancer. This specimen was CD4+ or CD8+ T cells sorted from blood, taken in a trial of the OX40 agonist ivuxolimab. The chain links TRBV19 to TRBJ2-1; 9 bases are shared with TRBD1. The CDR3 DNA sequence: TGTGCCAGTAGTCCCGGGACAGGGTATAGTAATGAGCAGTTCTTC. Translation: CASSPGTGYSNEQFF.